What follows is one T cell receptor beta chain and its context. The data derive from a study of cytomegalovirus exposure and HLA in healthy donors. The CDR3 contains 16 residues. V lost 4 bases to trimming and J lost 6 bases; unmatched junction nucleotides: 7. CDR1 and CDR2 from the germline V gene are MNHEY and SMNVEV (reference sequence). Primers: 60 Vbeta forward and 13 Jbeta reverse. Sequencing was performed with immunoSEQ multiplex PCR; in TCRdb, only in-frame clones are kept and a portion is missing. The table lists tens of thousands of clones, around four fifths of them singletons. Sequenced material: PBMCs. V and J are TRBV27 and TRBJ2-3; 13 nucleotides match TRBD2. This clonotype was sampled from a man aged 40-50 years in good health and CMV-seronegative. In DNA form, the CDR3 reads TGTGCCAGCAGTTCCGGACTAGCGGGAGCGGGTGATACGCAGTATTTT. It codes for CASSSGLAGAGDTQYF.